The 28 T cell receptor beta chains below all came from one sample that was sequenced in a study of a mutant IDH1 vaccine in newly diagnosed glioma. Time point: week 23, last vaccination. The study gave 300 ug of mutant IDH1 20-mer peptide per vaccine dose, with topical imiquimod. Antigens for these TCRs are unknown. This table comes from immunoSEQ multiplex PCR, and its TCRdb copy is limited to in-frame clones, with some not included. The sample has about 81,000 clones, approximately 85% seen once. Specimen: PBMCs, collected from a glioma patient whose treatment included an IDH1 peptide vaccine. Receptor source: a man aged 30 to 45 with glioma. Some clones in this sample may be carry-over from other donors' samples.

The chain uses TRBV28 and TRBJ1-1; D not certain. CDR3 length: 14 amino acids. V lost 3 bases, J lost 4 bases, and 12 bases lay in between. Germline V lookup: CDR1 MDHEN, CDR2 SYDVKM. The CDR3 region has the DNA TGTGCCAGCAGTTTGAGAGGGAGGTTCACTGAAGCTTTCTTT. It is translated as CASSLRGRFTEAFF. The full variable domain, its missing parts supplied by reference TRBV28 and TRBJ1-1, is DVKVTQSSRYLVKRTGEKVFLECVQDMDHENMFWYRQDPGLGLRLIYFSYDVKMKEKGDIPEGYSVSREKKERFSLILESASTNQTSMYLCASSLRGRFTEAFFGQGTRLTVV.

This chain uses TRBV18 with TRBJ2-7; the match to TRBD1 covers 7 bases. The CDR3 is made up of 16 amino acids. Per germline, CDR1 KGHSH and CDR2 LQKENI. The V and J ends lost 0 bases and 5 bases, in that order; junction bases with no gene match: 10. The CDR3 nucleotides read TGTGCCAGCTCACCACCGAGGACAAGGGGGCAGGACGAGCAGTACTTC. Its translation: CASSPPRTRGQDEQYF.

V usage is TRBV5-1 and J usage is TRBJ1-4, with 7 bases matching TRBD1. Unmatched junction bases numbered 5, after V lost 0 bases and J lost 6 bases. CDR1 SGHRS and CDR2 YFSETQ come from the germline V gene. CDR3 length equals 15 residues. DNA of the CDR3: TGCGCCAGCAGCTTGGATGCAGGGGGGCATGAAAAACTGTTTTTT. This gives the protein CASSLDAGGHEKLFF.

The genes are TRBV9 and TRBJ2-1; 7 bases agree with TRBD2. There are 13 residues in the CDR3. The V gene end was trimmed by 6 bases and the J gene end by 5 bases; junction bases not matched to a gene: 5. The germline gives CDR1 SGDLS, CDR2 YYNGEE. CDR3 in amino acids: CASNAGTNNEQFF. The CDR3 region has the DNA TGTGCCAGCAACGCCGGGACTAACAATGAGCAGTTCTTC.

The genes are TRBV20-1 and TRBJ2-5; no reliable D call. The CDR3 spans 10 residues. Trimming removed 1 base at V and 4 bases at J, with 1 base between. In germline, CDR1 is DFQATT, CDR2 SNEGSKA (reference sequence). The chain's CDR3 is CSARGETQYF. In nucleotides, the CDR3 is TGCAGTGCTAGAGGAGAGACCCAGTACTTC.

Regarding this clone: The same CDR3 is also encoded by other DNA sequences in this sample. The chain employs TRBV28 and TRBJ2-1, with D tentatively TRBD2 (6 bases). The germline V and J ends were trimmed by 3 bases and 1 base, with 7 bases remaining between them. The germline V gene encodes CDR1 MDHEN and CDR2 SYDVKM. The CDR3 contains 14 residues. Written as DNA, the CDR3 is TGTGCCAGCAGTTTCCGGGGGTCCTACAATGAGCAGTTCTTC. Protein: CASSFRGSYNEQFF.

V gene TRBV7-2 combines with J gene TRBJ2-5; 11 bases line up with TRBD1. V lost 3 bases to trimming and J lost 0 bases; unmatched junction nucleotides: 3. Germline loops: CDR1 SGHTA, CDR2 FQGNSA. The CDR3 length is 16 residues. This chain's CDR3 is CASSFGQGAYQETQYF. The CDR3 DNA is TGTGCCAGCAGCTTCGGACAGGGGGCGTACCAAGAGACCCAGTACTTC.

A word on this clone: At one end, the junction sequence differs from germline, possibly due to a read error. The V gene is TRBV20-1, the J gene TRBJ2-7; 7 bases match TRBD2. The CDR3 totals 10 residues. From germline, CDR1 is DFQATT and CDR2 SNEGSKA (reference sequence). The CDR3 DNA follows: TGCAGTGCTGCCGGGGAGGGGTCTCGTTTC. Translating gives CSAAGEGSRF.

This clone was counted a single time. The chain combines TRBV5-6 with TRBJ2-3; a possible D gene is TRBD1 (6 bases). The CDR3 length is 14 residues. Trimming pared 0 bases from V and 6 bases from J, leaving 11 bases between. Germline CDR1 SGHDT, CDR2 YYEEEE. CDR3 nucleotide sequence: TGTGCCAGCAGCTTGGACAGGGCGGTCGATACGCAGTATTTT. Translation gives CASSLDRAVDTQYF.

The rearrangement links TRBV6-5 to TRBJ2-1; D gene uncertain. Trimming shortened V by 6 bases and J by 4 bases, and 7 bases separated the two germline ends. The CDR3 sequence is 12 residues long. The V gene's germline CDR1 is MNHEY and CDR2 SVGAGI. DNA for the CDR3: TGTGCCAGCAGGAGCCTTTACAATGAGCAGTTCTTC. It codes for CASRSLYNEQFF.

The rearrangement uses TRBV29-1 and TRBJ2-1; TRBD1 matches 10 bases. Germline loops: CDR1 SQVTM, CDR2 ANQGSEA. The CDR3 totals 17 residues. Trimming at V came to 4 bases and at J to 6 bases, leaving 15 bases not matched to a gene. The CDR3 is CSVVPGYSGTGVNEQFF. CDR3 sequence (DNA): TGCAGCGTTGTTCCGGGATATTCCGGGACAGGGGTCAATGAGCAGTTCTTC.

The V gene is TRBV6-5, the J gene TRBJ1-1, with D possibly matching TRBD1 (5 bases). V was pared by 6 bases and J by 6 bases, with 11 bases between. Germline CDR1 and CDR2: MNHEY and SVGAGI. CDR3 length equals 12 residues. The CDR3 loop is CASRTTAAEAFF. The CDR3 bases are TGTGCCAGCAGAACGACAGCGGCTGAAGCTTTCTTT.

This CDR3 reads CASTFTEWGNTEAFF. Here the CDR3 DNA reads TGTGCCAGCACCTTTACCGAGTGGGGTAACACTGAAGCTTTCTTT. The chain employs TRBV28 and TRBJ1-1; D gene ambiguous. CDR1 and CDR2 (germline): MDHEN, SYDVKM. The CDR3 runs to 15 residues. V shed 7 bases and J shed 2 bases, with 17 bases lying between them.

This sequence joins TRBV4-1 and TRBJ1-4; a weak D match, TRBD1 (5 bases). Germline assignment: CDR1 MGHRA and CDR2 YSYEKL. Trimming cost V 4 bases and J 2 bases, with 20 bases left between them. The CDR3 covers 18 residues. The DNA for the CDR3 is TGCGCCAGCAGCCGCCCACCTCACAGGCCCCGGACTAATGAAAAACTGTTTTTT. Residues: CASSRPPHRPRTNEKLFF.

This clone was observed a few times. The J gene is TRBJ2-1, the V gene TRBV29-1, with D possibly matching TRBD2 (5 bases). The CDR3 spans 12 residues. Germline CDR1 SQVTM, CDR2 ANQGSEA. Trimming removed 7 bases from V and 4 bases from J, with 11 bases in between. The CDR3 DNA reads as TGCAGCGCCGAAGGACTTTACAATGAGCAGTTCTTC. It codes for CSAEGLYNEQFF.

This clone was seen a few times. V usage is TRBV7-9 and J usage is TRBJ2-2; D not certain. This CDR3 is built from 13 residues. Trimming left V 1 base short and J 4 bases short, with 4 bases between. Germline assignment: CDR1 SEHNR and CDR2 FQNEAQ (reference sequence). The CDR3 nucleotides read TGTGCCAGCAGCTTAGGGGGCACCGGGGAGCTGTTTTTT. As protein: CASSLGGTGELFF.

V gene TRBV7-2 combines with J gene TRBJ2-2; either TRBD1 or TRBD2 may supply D (5 bases each). The CDR3 totals 15 residues. V gave up 6 bases and J gave up 2 bases, with 13 bases separating them. CDR1 is SGHTA and CDR2 is FQGNSA in the germline V gene. CDR3 residues: CASRTVGDNTGELFF. In DNA form, the CDR3 reads TGTGCCAGCAGAACCGTGGGGGACAACACCGGGGAGCTGTTTTTT.

The genes are TRBV19 and TRBJ2-5, with D maybe TRBD2 (5 bases). This CDR3 has 14 amino acids. CDR1 LNHDA and CDR2 SQIVND come from the germline V gene (reference sequence). Trimming shortened V by 0 bases and J by 5 bases, and 10 bases separated the two germline ends. The DNA of the CDR3 is TGTGCCAGTAGTATAGATGCGGGTATGGAGACCCAGTACTTC. This encodes CASSIDAGMETQYF.

This chain links TRBV7-9 with TRBJ2-1; a possible D gene is TRBD2 (5 bases). The CDR3 is 14 amino acids. Germline V gene sequence: CDR1 SEHNR, CDR2 FQNEAQ (reference sequence). V was shortened by 1 base and J by 5 bases, with 9 bases between the two germline ends. The DNA of the CDR3 is TGTGCCAGCAGCTTAGGTAGCGCCGACAATGAGCAGTTCTTC. Translated, it gives CASSLGSADNEQFF.

The rearrangement links TRBV2 to TRBJ2-5; a weak D match, TRBD2 (6 bases). The CDR3 is made up of 16 amino acids. Trimming stripped 0 bases from V and 1 base from J, with 12 bases between. CDR1 and CDR2 (germline): SNHLY, FYNNEI. The CDR3 spells CASSEALRGLQETQYF. The CDR3 DNA reads as TGTGCCAGCAGTGAAGCGCTTCGGGGACTCCAAGAGACCCAGTACTTC. Looking up the rest from reference TRBV2 and TRBJ2-5 gives the full variable domain: EPEVTQTPSHQVTQMGQEVILRCVPISNHLYFYWYRQILGQKVEFLVSFYNNEISEKSEIFDDQFSVERPDGSNFTLKIRSTKLEDSAMYFCASSEALRGLQETQYFGPGTRLLVL.

V gene TRBV30 combines with J gene TRBJ2-4; D perhaps matches TRBD1 (6 bases). CDR1 GTSNPN and CDR2 SVGIG come from the germline V gene (reference sequence). CDR3 length: 13 residues. Trimming removed 5 bases from V and 8 bases from J, with 16 bases in between. CDR3 sequence: CAWVLRGSDIQYF. The CDR3 DNA sequence: TGTGCCTGGGTCCTCAGGGGATCGGACATTCAGTACTTC.

The V and J genes are TRBV19 and TRBJ2-1; no firm D call. CDR3 size: 13 residues. Trimming took 0 bases from V and 5 from J, leaving 5 bases between them. Germline values: CDR1 LNHDA, CDR2 SQIVND (reference sequence). Written as DNA, the CDR3 is TGTGCCAGTAGTATAGATACTCACAATGAGCAGTTCTTC. Protein sequence: CASSIDTHNEQFF.

This clone was counted only a few times. The V and J genes are TRBV30 and TRBJ2-2; D may be TRBD1 or TRBD2 (6 bases each). Germline CDR1 is GTSNPN and CDR2 is SVGIG (reference sequence). V was cut by 4 bases and J by 1 base, with 10 bases left in between. This CDR3 is built from 14 residues. This CDR3 reads CAWTRGRNTGELFF. CDR3 in DNA: TGTGCCTGGACCCGGGGGCGGAACACCGGGGAGCTGTTTTTT.

V usage is TRBV10-3 and J usage is TRBJ1-6; 7 bases are a match to TRBD1. Per germline, CDR1 ENHRY and CDR2 SYGVKD. V lost 5 bases, J lost 5 bases, and 6 bases stayed unmatched. This CDR3 is 15 amino acids long. CDR3 DNA: TGTGCCATCAGTCGGGGACAGACTAATAATTCACCCCTCCACTTT. Amino acids: CAISRGQTNNSPLHF.

V and J are TRBV5-6 and TRBJ2-6; the match to TRBD1 covers 9 bases. The germline V gene encodes CDR1 SGHDT and CDR2 YYEEEE. CDR3 length: 17 residues. The V gene end was trimmed by 3 bases and the J gene end by 1 base; junction bases not matched to a gene: 5. The CDR3, as DNA: TGTGCCAGCAGCTGGGACAGGGTCGTTTCTGGGGCCAACGTCCTGACTTTC. It yields the protein CASSWDRVVSGANVLTF. Using reference TRBV5-6 and TRBJ2-6 for the parts outside the CDR3, the full variable domain is DAGVTQSPTHLIKTRGQQVTLRCSPKSGHDTVSWYQQALGQGPQFIFQYYEEEERQRGNFPDRFSGHQFPNYSSELNVNALLLGDSALYLCASSWDRVVSGANVLTFGAGSRLTVL.

V gene TRBV16 combines with J gene TRBJ1-1; D not resolved. CDR1 KGHSY and CDR2 FQNENV come from the germline V gene. This CDR3 contains 14 residues. V was pared by 0 bases and J by 3 bases, with 8 bases between. This chain's CDR3 is CASSQSTVYTEAFF. The CDR3, as DNA: TGTGCCAGCAGCCAATCCACCGTCTACACTGAAGCTTTCTTT.

The V gene is TRBV7-8, the J gene TRBJ1-5; D gene ambiguous. Germline V gives CDR1 SGHVS, CDR2 FQNEAQ. V lost 5 bases and J 4 bases, leaving 15 bases between the germline ends. The length of the CDR3 is 15 residues. The CDR3 coding sequence is TGTGCCAGCAGCCCTATCGTGGGCAATAATCAGCCCCAGCATTTT. It yields the protein CASSPIVGNNQPQHF.

This chain connects TRBV9 to TRBJ2-7; 11 nucleotides agree with TRBD2. V was clipped by 4 bases and J by 3 bases; unmatched bases: 9. The CDR3 loop spans 16 amino acids. Germline V gene lookup returns CDR1 SGDLS and CDR2 YYNGEE. The CDR3 loop reads CASSPRTSGFHYEQYF. CDR3 in DNA: TGTGCCAGCAGCCCCCGGACTAGCGGGTTCCACTACGAGCAGTACTTC.